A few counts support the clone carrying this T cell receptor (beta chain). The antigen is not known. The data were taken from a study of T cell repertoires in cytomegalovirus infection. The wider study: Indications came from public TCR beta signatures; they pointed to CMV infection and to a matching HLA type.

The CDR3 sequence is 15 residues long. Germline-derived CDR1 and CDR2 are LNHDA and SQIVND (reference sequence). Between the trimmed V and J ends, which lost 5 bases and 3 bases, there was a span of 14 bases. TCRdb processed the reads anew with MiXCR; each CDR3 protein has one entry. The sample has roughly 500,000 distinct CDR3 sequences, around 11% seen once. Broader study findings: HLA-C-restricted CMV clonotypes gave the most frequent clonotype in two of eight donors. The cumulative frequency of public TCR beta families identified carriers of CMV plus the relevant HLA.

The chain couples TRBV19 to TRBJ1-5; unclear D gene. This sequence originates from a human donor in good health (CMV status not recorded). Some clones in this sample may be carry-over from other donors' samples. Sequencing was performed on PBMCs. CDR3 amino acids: CASSLSRRTNQPQHF. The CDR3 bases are TGTGCCAGTAGTCTCTCCAGGCGAACCAATCAGCCCCAGCATTTT. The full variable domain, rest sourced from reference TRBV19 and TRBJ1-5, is DGGITQSPKYLFRKEGQNVTLSCEQNLNHDAMYWYRQDPGQGLRLIYYSQIVNDFQKGDIAEGYSVSREKKESFPLTVTSAQKNPTAFYLCASSLSRRTNQPQHFGDGTRLSIL.